These T cell receptor beta chains were read from a single sample in a study of cytomegalovirus exposure and HLA in healthy donors. Data came from immunoSEQ multiplex PCR; TCRdb stores just in-frame clones and leaves some out. The table records about 180,000 clones, around 79% of them present only once. Sequencing input: PBMCs. These receptors all come from a woman in her 40s in good health and CMV-seronegative. CDR3s include the opening cysteine and the closing phenylalanine or tryptophan. The order of the fields is clone size, J gene, D gene, V gene, CDR3 protein, CDR3 DNA. D genes are given only for firm matches. Clone size is not always given. Where it is, it says once, few, many or a class for expanded clones.

clone size: .
J gene: TRBJ2-4
D gene: TRBD2
V gene: TRBV7-3
CDR3 protein: CASSPRGGRDIQYF
CDR3 DNA: TGTGCCAGCAGCCCCCGCGGAGGGAGGGACATTCAGTACTTC

clone size: .
J gene: TRBJ2-1
D gene: .
V gene: TRBV19
CDR3 protein: CASTGQSYNEQFF
CDR3 DNA: TGTGCCAGTACCGGACAGTCCTACAATGAGCAGTTCTTC

clone size: .
J gene: TRBJ2-3
D gene: TRBD1
V gene: TRBV5-1
CDR3 protein: CASSPRQGAQADTQYF
CDR3 DNA: TGCGCCAGCAGCCCTCGACAGGGGGCGCAGGCAGATACGCAGTATTTT

clone size: few
J gene: TRBJ2-3
D gene: TRBD2
V gene: TRBV7-9
CDR3 protein: CASSPHASGRSTDTQYF
CDR3 DNA: TGTGCCAGCAGCCCACACGCTAGCGGGAGATCCACAGATACGCAGTATTTT

clone size: .
J gene: TRBJ1-1
D gene: .
V gene: TRBV5-4
CDR3 protein: CASSLTAMNTEAFF
CDR3 DNA: TGTGCCAGCAGCTTGACAGCCATGAACACTGAAGCTTTCTTT

clone size: .
J gene: TRBJ2-7
D gene: .
V gene: TRBV5-1
CDR3 protein: CASSFDSTEHYEQYF
CDR3 DNA: TGCGCCAGCAGCTTTGATTCGACTGAGCACTACGAGCAGTACTTC

clone size: .
J gene: TRBJ1-5
D gene: .
V gene: TRBV4-2
CDR3 protein: CASSQGQEGNQPQHF
CDR3 DNA: TGTGCCAGCAGCCAAGGACAGGAAGGGAATCAGCCCCAGCATTTT

clone size: .
J gene: TRBJ1-1
D gene: .
V gene: TRBV5-1
CDR3 protein: CASSLVNRNTEAFF
CDR3 DNA: TGCGCCAGCAGCTTGGTTAACAGGAACACTGAAGCTTTCTTT

clone size: once
J gene: TRBJ2-5
D gene: TRBD2
V gene: TRBV9
CDR3 protein: CASSGPTSGSETQYF
CDR3 DNA: TGTGCCAGCAGCGGACCGACTAGCGGGTCGGAGACCCAGTACTTC

clone size: .
J gene: TRBJ1-1
D gene: .
V gene: TRBV2
CDR3 protein: CASSEDSRTANTEAFF
CDR3 DNA: TGTGCCAGCAGTGAAGATTCGCGGACTGCGAACACTGAAGCTTTCTTT

clone size: .
J gene: TRBJ2-3
D gene: TRBD2
V gene: TRBV19
CDR3 protein: CASSILAASTDTQYF
CDR3 DNA: TGTGCCAGTAGTATTCTAGCGGCGAGCACAGATACGCAGTATTTT